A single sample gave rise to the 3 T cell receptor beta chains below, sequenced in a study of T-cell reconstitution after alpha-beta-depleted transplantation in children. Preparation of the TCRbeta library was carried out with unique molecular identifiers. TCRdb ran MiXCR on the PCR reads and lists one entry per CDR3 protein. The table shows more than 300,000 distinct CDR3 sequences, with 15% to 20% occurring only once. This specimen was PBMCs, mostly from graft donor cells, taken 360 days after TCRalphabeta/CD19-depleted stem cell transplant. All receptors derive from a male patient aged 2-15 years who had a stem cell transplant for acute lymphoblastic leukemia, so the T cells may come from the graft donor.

In DNA, the CDR3 is TGTGCCAGCAGTTACTCGAGTCGGCCAGGGGGCTCGGAGTCCTACGAGCAGTACTTC. Protein sequence: CASSYSSRPGGSESYEQYF. The chain has TRBV6-5 and TRBJ2-7; 8 nucleotides align to TRBD1. V gave up 0 bases and J gave up 1 base; unmatched junction bases: 14. Per the germline V gene, CDR1 is MNHEY and CDR2 is SVGAGI. The CDR3 extends over 19 amino acids.

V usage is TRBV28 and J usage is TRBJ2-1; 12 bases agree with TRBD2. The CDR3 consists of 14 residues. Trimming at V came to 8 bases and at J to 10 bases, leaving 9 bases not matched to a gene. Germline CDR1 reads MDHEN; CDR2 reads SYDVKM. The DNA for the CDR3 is TGTGCCAGCTGCCTTGGGACTAGCGGGTCCGAGCAGTTCTTC. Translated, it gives CASCLGTSGSEQFF.

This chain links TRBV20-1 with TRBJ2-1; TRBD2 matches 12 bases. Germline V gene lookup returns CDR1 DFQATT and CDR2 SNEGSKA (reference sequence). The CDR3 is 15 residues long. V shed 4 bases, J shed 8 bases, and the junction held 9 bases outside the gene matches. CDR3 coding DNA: TGCAGTGCTAACAACCTAGCGGGAGGGTTCGATGAGCAGTTCTTC. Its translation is CSANNLAGGFDEQFF.